This T cell receptor (beta chain) was sequenced in a study of CD8+ T cells in alopecia areata. Study context: It was oral tofacitinib, at 5 to 10 mg twice daily, that treated patients received.

Germline-derived CDR1 and CDR2 are MNHEY and SMNVEV (reference sequence). This CDR3 comprises 15 residues. Trimming cost V 0 bases and J 0 bases, with 9 bases left between them. Findings and caveats of the study: More clonal than normal scalp was lesional scalp, particularly alopecia totalis/universalis.

This clone has just a few counts. Its antigen remains unknown. RNA was isolated and reverse transcribed to cDNA, the sequencing template. The repertoire was sequenced with immunoSEQ multiplex PCR; TCRdb's copy has only in-frame clones and lacks some. Altogether about 150,000 clones are present, around 87% being singletons, with the ten largest covering roughly 16%. The V call is TRBV27, the J call TRBJ2-7; D is perhaps TRBD2 (6 bases). The sequences come from CD8+ T cells sorted from blood, collected at week 0. The TCR originated in a human donor with alopecia areata. The CDR3 nucleotides read TGTGCCAGCAGTTTATCCGCGGGGACCTCCTACGAGCAGTACTTC. It translates to CASSLSAGTSYEQYF.